This T cell receptor (beta chain) derives from a study of molecular identifiers for immune sequencing clone quantification. Findings and caveats of the study: Clones carrying above 20 RNA copies accounted for over 97% of effector molecules, under 1% in naive cells.

The sample holds a few counts of this clonotype. Its antigen is unknown. The germline V gene encodes CDR1 MNHEY and CDR2 SVGEGT. The ends were cut back, 2 bases at V and 0 bases at J, with 8 bases in the middle. The CDR3 runs 15 residues. A single record per CDR3 protein comes from TCRdb applying MiXCR to the PCR reads. Of about half a million distinct CDR3 sequences detected, roughly a fifth appear once; the ten largest clones hold 0.65% to 0.95%. The sample was naive CD8+ T cells from blood, with Jurkat cell RNA spiked in. Regarding subset: FACS-sorted CD8+CD4-CCR7+CD45RA+ naive T cells. This clonotype originated in a human donor in good health. Some libraries in this study had Jurkat cell RNA spiked in. The chain combines TRBV6-2 or TRBV6-3 with TRBJ1-5; D gene uncertain. The CDR3 DNA reads as TGTGCCAGCAGTTACGGCACAGTTAGCAATCAGCCCCAGCATTTT. Its protein product is CASSYGTVSNQPQHF.